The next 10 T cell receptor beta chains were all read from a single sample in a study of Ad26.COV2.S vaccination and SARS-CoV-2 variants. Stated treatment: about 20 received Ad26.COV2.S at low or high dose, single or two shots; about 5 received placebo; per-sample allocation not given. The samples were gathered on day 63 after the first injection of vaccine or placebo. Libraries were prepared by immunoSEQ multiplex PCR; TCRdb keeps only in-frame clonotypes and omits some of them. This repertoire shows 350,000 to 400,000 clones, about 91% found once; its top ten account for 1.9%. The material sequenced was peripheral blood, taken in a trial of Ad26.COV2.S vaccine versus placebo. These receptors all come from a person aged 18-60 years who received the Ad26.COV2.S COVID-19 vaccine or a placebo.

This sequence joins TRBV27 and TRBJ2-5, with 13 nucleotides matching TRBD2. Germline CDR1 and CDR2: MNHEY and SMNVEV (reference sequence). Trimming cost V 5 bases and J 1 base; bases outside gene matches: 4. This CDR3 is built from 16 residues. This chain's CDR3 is CASSIGLAGVQETQYF. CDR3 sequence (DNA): TGTGCCAGCAGTATCGGACTAGCGGGGGTCCAAGAGACCCAGTACTTC.

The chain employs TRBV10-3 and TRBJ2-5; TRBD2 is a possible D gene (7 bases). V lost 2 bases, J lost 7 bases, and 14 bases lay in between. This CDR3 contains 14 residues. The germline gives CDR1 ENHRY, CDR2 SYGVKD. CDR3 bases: TGTGCCATCAGTGAGAATTACAGGGAGGGGACCCAGTACTTC. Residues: CAISENYREGTQYF.

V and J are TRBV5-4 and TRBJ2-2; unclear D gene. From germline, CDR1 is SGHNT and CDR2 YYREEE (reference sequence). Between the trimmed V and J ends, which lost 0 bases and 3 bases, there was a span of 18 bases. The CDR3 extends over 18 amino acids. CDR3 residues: CASSLAKQGVRHTGELFF. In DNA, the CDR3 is TGTGCCAGCAGCTTGGCCAAGCAAGGCGTACGGCACACCGGGGAGCTGTTTTTT.

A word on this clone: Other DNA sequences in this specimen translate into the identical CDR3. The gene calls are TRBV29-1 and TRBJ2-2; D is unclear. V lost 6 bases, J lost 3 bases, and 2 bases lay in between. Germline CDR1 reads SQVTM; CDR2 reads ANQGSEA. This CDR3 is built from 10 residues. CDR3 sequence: CSVDTGELFF. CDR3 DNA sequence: TGCAGCGTAGACACCGGGGAGCTGTTTTTT.

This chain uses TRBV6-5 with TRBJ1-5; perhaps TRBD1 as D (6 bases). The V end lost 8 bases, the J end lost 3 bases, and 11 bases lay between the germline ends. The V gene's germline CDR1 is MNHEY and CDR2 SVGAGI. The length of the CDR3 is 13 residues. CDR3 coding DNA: TGTGCCAGCGTAACAGGGACCAATCAGCCCCAGCATTTT. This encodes CASVTGTNQPQHF.

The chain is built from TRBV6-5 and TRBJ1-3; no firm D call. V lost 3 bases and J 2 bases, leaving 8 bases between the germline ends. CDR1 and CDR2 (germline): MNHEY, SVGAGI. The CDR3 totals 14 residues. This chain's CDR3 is CASSYVGTGNTIYF. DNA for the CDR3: TGTGCCAGCAGTTATGTCGGAACTGGAAACACCATATATTTT.

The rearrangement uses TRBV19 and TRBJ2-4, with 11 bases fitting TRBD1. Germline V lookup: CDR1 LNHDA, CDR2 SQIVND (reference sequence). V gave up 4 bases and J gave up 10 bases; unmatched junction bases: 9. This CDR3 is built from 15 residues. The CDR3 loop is CASSRGTGGVLIQYF. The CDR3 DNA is TGTGCCAGTAGTAGGGGGACAGGGGGAGTTTTAATTCAGTACTTC.

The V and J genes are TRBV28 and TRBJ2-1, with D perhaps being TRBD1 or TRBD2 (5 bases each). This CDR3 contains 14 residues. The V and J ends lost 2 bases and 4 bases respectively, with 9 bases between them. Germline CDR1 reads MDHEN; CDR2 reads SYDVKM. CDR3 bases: TGTGCCAGCAGTTTACCAGGGAGATACAATGAGCAGTTCTTC. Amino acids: CASSLPGRYNEQFF. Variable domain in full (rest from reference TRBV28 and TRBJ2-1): DVKVTQSSRYLVKRTGEKVFLECVQDMDHENMFWYRQDPGLGLRLIYFSYDVKMKEKGDIPEGYSVSREKKERFSLILESASTNQTSMYLCASSLPGRYNEQFFGPGTRLTVL.

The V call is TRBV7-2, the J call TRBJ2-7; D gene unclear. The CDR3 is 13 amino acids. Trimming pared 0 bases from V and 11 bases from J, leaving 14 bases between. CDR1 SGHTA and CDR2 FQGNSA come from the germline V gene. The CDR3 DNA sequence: TGTGCCAGCAGCTTAGCGGTCCAGCGCCAAGAGTACTTC. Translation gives CASSLAVQRQEYF.

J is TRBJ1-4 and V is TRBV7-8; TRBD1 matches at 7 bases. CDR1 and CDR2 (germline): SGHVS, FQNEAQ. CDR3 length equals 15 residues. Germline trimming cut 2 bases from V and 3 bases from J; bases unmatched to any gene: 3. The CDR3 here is CASSLNRGANEKLFF. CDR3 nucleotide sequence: TGTGCCAGCAGCTTAAACAGGGGCGCTAATGAAAAACTGTTTTTT. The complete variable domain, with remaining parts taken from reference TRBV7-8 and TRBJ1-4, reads GAGVSQSPRYKVAKRGQDVALRCDPISGHVSLFWYQQALGQGPEFLTYFQNEAQLDKSGLPSDRFFAERPEGSVSTLKIQRTQQEDSAVYLCASSLNRGANEKLFFGSGTQLSVL.